These 10 T cell receptor beta chains originate from one sample sequenced in a study of T cell repertoires in cytomegalovirus infection. Which antigens these TCRs recognize remains unknown. Each CDR3 protein gets one entry after TCRdb re-called the reads with MiXCR. The repertoire holds about 500,000 distinct CDR3 sequences, with around a third as singletons. Sequences were derived from cultured PBMCs, sampled from culture after CMV antigen stimulation. These receptors were taken from a human donor in good health (CMV status not recorded). Some clones in this sample may be carry-over from other donors' samples.

This sequence joins TRBV7-2 and TRBJ2-7, with TRBD1 matching over 9 bases. In germline, CDR1 is SGHTA, CDR2 FQGNSA. This CDR3 region has 14 residues. With 8 bases clipped from V and 2 bases from J, the junction kept 7 bases outside the gene matches. The chain's CDR3 is CASHRQGETYEQYF. As DNA, the CDR3 is TGTGCCAGCCACAGACAGGGGGAGACCTACGAGCAGTACTTC. Full variable domain (rest looked up from reference TRBV7-2 and TRBJ2-7): GAGVSQSPSNKVTEKGKDVELRCDPISGHTALYWYRQSLGQGLEFLIYFQGNSAPDKSGLPSDRFSAERTGGSVSTLTIQRTQQEDSAVYLCASHRQGETYEQYFGPGTRLTVT.

The rearrangement uses TRBV20-1 and TRBJ2-7; 8 nucleotides align to TRBD1. The CDR3 length is 13 residues. The junction had 4 bases not matched to a gene; V was cut back by 3 bases and J by 3 bases. CDR1 is DFQATT, CDR2 SNEGSKA, per germline (reference sequence). CDR3 region: CSARTGQDYEQYF. CDR3 in DNA: TGCAGTGCTAGGACGGGACAGGACTACGAGCAGTACTTC.

The chain uses TRBV18 and TRBJ1-2, with 8 bases lining up with TRBD1. J was trimmed by 3 bases and V by 1 base; bases with no gene match: 7. The CDR3 extends over 16 amino acids. CDR1 is KGHSH, CDR2 LQKENI, per germline. The CDR3 nucleotides read TGTGCCAGCTCACCACAGACAGGGGAGTCGGACTATGGCTACACCTTC. Its translation is CASSPQTGESDYGYTF.

The chain employs TRBV28 and TRBJ2-7; the D call may be TRBD1 or TRBD2 (6 bases each). V dropped 2 bases and J dropped 5 bases, with 13 bases sitting between them. CDR3 length equals 14 residues. The germline CDR1 and CDR2 sequences are MDHEN and SYDVKM. The DNA of the CDR3 is TGTGCCAGCAGTTTAGGGGGCGGGACCCACGAGCAGTACTTC. The encoded protein is CASSLGGGTHEQYF.

The chain has TRBV28 and TRBJ1-1; no clear D. CDR3 length: 12 amino acids. V lost 3 bases, J lost 8 bases, and 10 bases lay in between. Germline loops: CDR1 MDHEN, CDR2 SYDVKM. As DNA, the CDR3 is TGTGCCAGCAGTTTCCCGGGCAGGGAAGCTTTCTTT. Amino acids: CASSFPGREAFF.

This clonotype was counted a single time. The gene calls are TRBV28 and TRBJ2-3, with D perhaps matching TRBD2 (6 bases). Germline V gene sequence: CDR1 MDHEN, CDR2 SYDVKM. This CDR3 has 18 amino acids. Between the trimmed V and J ends, which lost 4 bases and 0 bases, there was a span of 20 bases. The CDR3 DNA is TGTGCCAGCAGTTCGGGTCCGGTGGCTAGCGAAAGCACAGATACGCAGTATTTT. The encoded protein is CASSSGPVASESTDTQYF.

The sample holds a few counts of this clonotype. The chain joins TRBV20-1 to TRBJ2-7; perhaps TRBD2 as D (7 bases). Between the trimmed V and J ends, which lost 4 bases and 4 bases, there was a span of 14 bases. The CDR3 runs 13 residues. CDR1 and CDR2 (germline): DFQATT, SNEGSKA (reference sequence). CDR3 residues: CSAKAGAAYEQYV. CDR3 DNA sequence: TGCAGTGCTAAGGCGGGGGCAGCATACGAGCAGTACGTC.

This clonotype has only a few counts. The chain couples TRBV7-9 to TRBJ2-5; 9 bases align to TRBD2. V gave up 5 bases and J gave up 2 bases; unmatched junction bases: 6. The CDR3 loop spans 15 amino acids. Germline V lookup: CDR1 SEHNR, CDR2 FQNEAQ (reference sequence). The CDR3 spells CASSAGTSTQETQYF. The CDR3 nucleotides read TGTGCCAGCAGCGCGGGGACTAGCACGCAAGAGACCCAGTACTTC.

The chain couples TRBV19 to TRBJ2-2; 14 bases fit TRBD2. CDR1 is LNHDA and CDR2 is SQIVND in the germline V gene (reference sequence). The CDR3 has 17 amino acids. V shed 6 bases, J shed 7 bases, and the junction held 10 bases outside the gene matches. CDR3 coding DNA: TGTGCCAGTAGACCTCCGGGACTAGCGGGAGACCTCGGGGAGCTGTTTTTT. Amino acids: CASRPPGLAGDLGELFF. Complete variable domain (other parts from reference TRBV19 and TRBJ2-2): DGGITQSPKYLFRKEGQNVTLSCEQNLNHDAMYWYRQDPGQGLRLIYYSQIVNDFQKGDIAEGYSVSREKKESFPLTVTSAQKNPTAFYLCASRPPGLAGDLGELFFGEGSRLTVL.

The chain combines TRBV15 with TRBJ2-2; TRBD1 agrees at 8 bases. V was clipped by 2 bases and J by 6 bases; unmatched bases: 5. This CDR3 spans 15 amino acids. The germline V gene has CDR1 LNHNV and CDR2 YYDKDF (reference sequence). Here the CDR3 DNA reads TGTGCCACCAGCAGACGACAGGGGCTTGCCGGGGAGCTGTTTTTT. It yields the protein CATSRRQGLAGELFF.